One TCR beta chain is described in this entry. Its antigen is unidentified. Using immunoSEQ multiplex PCR, the repertoire was profiled, and TCRdb retains in-frame clones only, with some absent. Of 2.3 million or so clones detected, approximately 93% appear once; the ten largest clones hold about 0.41%. The entry originates in a study of shared clonotypes between healthy human individuals. Whole-study context: Each donor's CD4 naive and CD4 memory cells filled three plates apiece, CD8 naive two, and CD8 memory one.

The junction had 6 bases not matched to a gene; V was cut back by 0 bases and J by 3 bases. Germline assignment: CDR1 MGHRA and CDR2 YSYEKL. The CDR3 has 16 amino acids. Regarding the study as a whole: The four-donor shared clonotypes exceeded non-shared clonotypes in generation probability, with non-shared ones scoring lower. Naive CD4 clonotypes overlapped across a few donors at 4.5% to 5.5%. It was anticipated that sequencing depth would influence how many clonotypes donors shared.

The chain uses TRBV4-1 and TRBJ2-7, with TRBD2 identical over 9 bases. This receptor was identified in a man younger than 35 in good health. Some clones in this sample may be carry-over from other donors' samples. Sequenced material: naive CD4+ T cells from PBMCs. Subset noted: CD45RA+ positively selected. The chain's CDR3 is CASSQDLSSGIYEQYF. The CDR3, as DNA: TGCGCCAGCAGCCAAGATTTGTCTAGCGGGATCTACGAGCAGTACTTC.